One T cell receptor (beta chain) is described in this entry. This record comes from a study of blood T cell repertoires in COVID-19. Study-wide background: The origin of the acute and convalescent COVID-19 samples was the United States, Italy and Spain. PBMCs, B-cell-depleted T cells, or T cells provided the cDNA or gDNA that made up the material.

CDR1 is SGHRS, CDR2 YFSETQ, per germline. The CDR3 covers 14 residues. V gave up 4 bases and J gave up 9 bases; unmatched junction bases: 10. Seattle enrolled patients during active infection and tracked them longitudinally. The method was immunoSEQ multiplex PCR; TCRdb's version includes in-frame clones alone and lacks a portion of them. The sample has about 530,000 clones, about 89% seen once. The sequence derives from a woman between 50 and 59 years old with COVID-19, enrolled during active disease. Sample: peripheral blood. The rearrangement joins TRBV5-1 to TRBJ1-2, with TRBD1 matching 9 bases. The CDR3 region is CASSQGGQGFSYTF. Written as DNA, the CDR3 is TGCGCCAGCAGCCAAGGGGGACAGGGCTTCAGCTACACCTTC.